This passage covers 2 T cell receptor beta chains from one sample sequenced in a study of T cell changes during pregnancy in multiple sclerosis. TCRdb's copy holds only in-frame clones and misses some; the assay was immunoSEQ multiplex PCR. The sample includes about 93,000 clones, roughly 89% of them seen just once. Source: peripheral blood, taken after pregnancy. These TCRs come from a female donor in good health, enrolled as a control in a pregnancy study.

CDR3 nucleotide sequence: TGCGCCAGCAGCCAAGATTTGAGTTACTTGAACACTGAAGCTTTCTTT. It yields the protein CASSQDLSYLNTEAFF. The chain has TRBV4-3 and TRBJ1-1; D remains unclear. V lost 0 bases and J 0 bases, leaving 11 bases between the germline ends. The germline gives CDR1 LGHNA, CDR2 YSLEER. The CDR3 length is 16 residues.

The V and J genes are TRBV5-1 and TRBJ2-5; 9 positions match TRBD2. The junction had 7 bases not matched to a gene; V was cut back by 5 bases and J by 5 bases. CDR3 length equals 14 residues. The germline CDR1 and CDR2 sequences are SGHRS and YFSETQ. As DNA, the CDR3 is TGCGCCAGCAGGACCGGGACTAGCAGGGAGACCCAGTACTTC. This translates into CASRTGTSRETQYF.